A single sample gave rise to the 13 T cell receptor beta chains below, sequenced in a study of shared clonotypes between healthy human individuals. The protocol was immunoSEQ multiplex PCR, while the TCRdb copy is restricted to in-frame clones and leaves out a portion. The sample consists of around 720,000 clones, about three quarters of them appearing once. Sequencing was carried out using memory CD4+ T cells sorted from blood. Subset of the sample: CD45RA-negative fraction. These TCRs come from a woman between 25 and 40 years old in good health.

The chain employs TRBV9 and TRBJ1-2; 11 bases are shared with TRBD1. CDR3 length: 17 amino acids. Trimming took 0 bases from V and 2 from J; bases not matched to a gene: 6. CDR1 is SGDLS and CDR2 is YYNGEE in the germline V gene. In DNA, the CDR3 is TGTGCCAGCAGCGTAGAAGAGGGGACAGGGGGGAACTATGGCTACACCTTC. This translates into CASSVEEGTGGNYGYTF.

The chain uses TRBV2 and TRBJ1-1, with a tentative D call TRBD1 (5 bases). Trimming cost V 3 bases and J 6 bases, with 14 bases left between them. This CDR3 has 14 amino acids. Germline CDR1 is SNHLY and CDR2 is FYNNEI. CDR3 nucleotides: TGTGCCAGCAGTGAGGGTCGTCGGGGCGCTGAAGCTTTCTTT. It specifies CASSEGRRGAEAFF.

This chain connects TRBV7-7 to TRBJ2-1; TRBD2 is a possible D gene (6 bases). CDR1 SSHAT and CDR2 FNYEAQ come from the germline V gene (reference sequence). The CDR3 runs to 13 residues. The V end was cut by 4 bases, the J end by 7 bases, with 11 bases between. CDR3 sequence (DNA): TGTGCCAGCAGCTCCGGTGGAGGGAATGAGCAGTTCTTC. The encoded protein is CASSSGGGNEQFF.

V usage is TRBV18 and J usage is TRBJ1-5, with D unresolved. With 8 bases removed from V and 4 bases from J, the gap between germline ends came to 15 bases. CDR1 is KGHSH, CDR2 LQKENI, per germline. CDR3 length equals 14 residues. The CDR3 region is CASGVDLGNQPQHF. DNA for the CDR3: TGTGCCAGCGGGGTCGACCTCGGGAATCAGCCCCAGCATTTT. The whole variable domain, filled in from reference TRBV18 and TRBJ1-5, reads NAGVMQNPRHLVRRRGQEARLRCSPMKGHSHVYWYRQLPEEGLKFMVYLQKENIIDESGMPKERFSAEFPKEGPSILRIQQVVRGDSAAYFCASGVDLGNQPQHFGDGTRLSIL.

This chain uses TRBV27 with TRBJ2-3; no definite D call. Trimming took off 3 bases at V and 0 bases at J, with 10 bases between the two ends. This CDR3 is 15 amino acids long. CDR1 MNHEY and CDR2 SMNVEV come from the germline V gene (reference sequence). CDR3 amino acids: CASSLAELSTDTQYF. The CDR3, as DNA: TGTGCCAGCAGTTTGGCGGAACTTAGCACAGATACGCAGTATTTT.

This clone was recorded a few times. The rearrangement links TRBV5-4 to TRBJ2-1; D not resolved. Germline assignment: CDR1 SGHNT and CDR2 YYREEE (reference sequence). Trimming stripped 0 bases from V and 6 bases from J, with 4 bases between. The length of the CDR3 is 12 residues. CDR3 sequence (DNA): TGTGCCAGCAGCTTGGGGGCCAATGAGCAGTTCTTC. Residues: CASSLGANEQFF.

The V gene is TRBV10-3, the J gene TRBJ2-7, with D unclear. This CDR3 has 16 residues. CDR1 and CDR2 (germline): ENHRY, SYGVKD. The V and J ends lost 2 bases and 0 bases respectively, with 14 bases between them. The CDR3 loop is CAISETGLPFSYEQYF. CDR3 DNA sequence: TGTGCCATCAGTGAGACGGGCCTACCATTCTCCTACGAGCAGTACTTC.

The J gene is TRBJ1-2, the V gene TRBV19; a weak D match, TRBD1 (6 bases). Germline V gene lookup returns CDR1 LNHDA and CDR2 SQIVND (reference sequence). The germline V and J ends were trimmed by 2 bases and 4 bases, with 20 bases remaining between them. The CDR3 is made up of 17 amino acids. The CDR3 DNA is TGTGCCAGTAGTATAAAGGGGAACAGGGAAATCTTCTATGGCTACACCTTC. This codes for CASSIKGNREIFYGYTF.

The chain couples TRBV28 to TRBJ1-1; TRBD1 matches at 12 bases. The germline V gene encodes CDR1 MDHEN and CDR2 SYDVKM. This CDR3 region has 13 residues. Germline trimming cut 10 bases from V and 7 bases from J; bases unmatched to any gene: 7. CDR3 DNA sequence: TGTGCCATCGGGGGACAGGGGGCAGGTGAAGCTTTCTTT. This sequence encodes CAIGGQGAGEAFF. The full variable domain, with the rest looked up from reference TRBV28 and TRBJ1-1, is DVKVTQSSRYLVKRTGEKVFLECVQDMDHENMFWYRQDPGLGLRLIYFSYDVKMKEKGDIPEGYSVSREKKERFSLILESASTNQTSMYLCAIGGQGAGEAFFGQGTRLTVV.

V gene TRBV18 combines with J gene TRBJ2-1, with TRBD2 matching 10 bases. Germline-derived CDR1 and CDR2 are KGHSH and LQKENI. The CDR3 has 15 amino acids. J gave up 3 bases and V 6 bases, and 5 bases lay outside the gene matches. The CDR3 here is CASSPGLAIYNEQFF. The CDR3 DNA reads as TGTGCCAGCTCGCCGGGACTAGCGATCTACAATGAGCAGTTCTTC.

CDR3 sequence reads: CAWSDRDNYGYTF. DNA of the CDR3: TGTGCCTGGAGTGACAGGGACAACTATGGCTACACCTTC. This chain uses TRBV30 with TRBJ1-2; TRBD1 is a possible D gene (6 bases). The V and J ends lost 1 base and 2 bases respectively, with 8 bases between them. The CDR3 contains 13 residues. Germline V gives CDR1 GTSNPN, CDR2 SVGIG (reference sequence).

The J gene is TRBJ1-2, the V gene TRBV18, with a tentative D call TRBD1 (6 bases). Germline-derived CDR1 and CDR2 are KGHSH and LQKENI. The CDR3 totals 19 residues. V lost 1 base, J lost 1 base, and 22 bases lay in between. CDR3 DNA sequence: TGTGCCAGCTCACCACAGGACCAGTTCTCGAGGGGGAATAACTATGGCTACACCTTC. It encodes CASSPQDQFSRGNNYGYTF.

The rearrangement joins TRBV30 to TRBJ1-1; 8 bases fit TRBD1. From germline, CDR1 is GTSNPN and CDR2 SVGIG (reference sequence). V was pared by 5 bases and J by 5 bases, with 13 bases of the junction left unmatched. The CDR3 totals 15 residues. The CDR3 nucleotides are TGTGCCTGGGGGTTCATGGACAGGGATAGGACTGAAGCTTTCTTT. This codes for CAWGFMDRDRTEAFF.